This TCR beta chain was profiled in a study of shared clonotypes between healthy human individuals. Findings and limits, study-wide: Clonotype sharing across a few donors was observed for around 5% of naive CD4 clonotypes. Generation probabilities of non-shared clonotypes were lower (relative to those shared by all four donors).

Concerning this clone: Its specificity is unknown.

Germline CDR1 is WNHNN and CDR2 is SYGVQD (reference sequence). Unmatched junction bases numbered 5, after V lost 2 bases and J lost 5 bases. The CDR3 runs 14 residues. Division of CD4+ cells produced a CD45RA+ naive subset and a CD45RA-negative memory subset. Sorted-subset replicate PCR reactions contained 200 ng DNA, corresponding to roughly 29,000 T cell genomes. Profiling relied on immunoSEQ multiplex PCR, and the TCRdb table lists in-frame clones only, not all of them. The sample comprises around 2.1 million clones, nearly 97% of which are singletons, and roughly 0.13% rests with the top ten. The V gene is TRBV10-1, the J gene TRBJ2-7; 8 nucleotides line up with TRBD1. Sequencing used naive CD4+ T cells sorted from blood. Subset indicated: CD45RA+ positively selected. The sequence was obtained from a man aged 18-30 years in good health. The CDR3 here is CASSETQGAHEQYF. The CDR3, as DNA: TGCGCCAGCAGTGAGACTCAGGGGGCCCACGAGCAGTACTTC.